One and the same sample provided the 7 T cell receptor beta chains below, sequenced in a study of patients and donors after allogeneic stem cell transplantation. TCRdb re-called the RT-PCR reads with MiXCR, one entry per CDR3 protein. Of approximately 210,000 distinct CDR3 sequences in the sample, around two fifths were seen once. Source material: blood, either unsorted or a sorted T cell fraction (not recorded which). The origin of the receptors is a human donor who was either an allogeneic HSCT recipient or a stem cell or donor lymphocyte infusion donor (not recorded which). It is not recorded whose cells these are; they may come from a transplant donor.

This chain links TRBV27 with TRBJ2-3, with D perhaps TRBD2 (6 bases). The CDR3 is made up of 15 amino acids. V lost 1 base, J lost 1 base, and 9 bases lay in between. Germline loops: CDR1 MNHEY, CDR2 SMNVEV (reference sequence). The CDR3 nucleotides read TGTGCCAGCAGTTTATGGGGCGGGGGCACAGATACGCAGTATTTT. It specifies CASSLWGGGTDTQYF.

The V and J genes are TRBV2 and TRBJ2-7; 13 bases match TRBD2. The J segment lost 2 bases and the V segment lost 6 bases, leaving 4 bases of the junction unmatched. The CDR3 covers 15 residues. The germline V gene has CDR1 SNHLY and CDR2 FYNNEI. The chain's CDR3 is CASRELAGGPYEQYF. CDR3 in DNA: TGTGCCAGCAGGGAACTAGCGGGAGGGCCCTACGAGCAGTACTTC.

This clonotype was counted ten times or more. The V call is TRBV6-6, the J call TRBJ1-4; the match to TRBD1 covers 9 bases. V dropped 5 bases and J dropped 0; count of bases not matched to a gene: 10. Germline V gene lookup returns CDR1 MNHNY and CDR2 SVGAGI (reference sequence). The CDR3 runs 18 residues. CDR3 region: CASSPPDRGGATNEKLFF. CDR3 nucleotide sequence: TGTGCCAGCAGTCCTCCAGACAGGGGGGGAGCAACTAATGAAAAACTGTTTTTT.

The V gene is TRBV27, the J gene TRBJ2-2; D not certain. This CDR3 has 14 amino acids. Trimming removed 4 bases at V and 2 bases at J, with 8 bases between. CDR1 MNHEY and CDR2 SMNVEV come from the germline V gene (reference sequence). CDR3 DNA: TGTGCCAGCAGTTGGGGTGCCAACACCGGGGAGCTGTTTTTT. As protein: CASSWGANTGELFF.

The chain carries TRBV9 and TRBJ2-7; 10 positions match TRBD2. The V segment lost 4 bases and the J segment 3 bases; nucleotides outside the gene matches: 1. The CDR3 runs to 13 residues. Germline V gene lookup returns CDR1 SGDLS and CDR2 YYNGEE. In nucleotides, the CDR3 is TGTGCCAGCAGCCTAGCGGGAGACTACGAGCAGTACTTC. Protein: CASSLAGDYEQYF.

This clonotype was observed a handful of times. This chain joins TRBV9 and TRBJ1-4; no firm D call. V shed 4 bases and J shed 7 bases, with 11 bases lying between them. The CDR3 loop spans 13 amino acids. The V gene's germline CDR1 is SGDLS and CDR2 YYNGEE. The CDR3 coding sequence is TGTGCCAGCAGCCCGGCTGGTTTTGAAAAACTGTTTTTT. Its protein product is CASSPAGFEKLFF.

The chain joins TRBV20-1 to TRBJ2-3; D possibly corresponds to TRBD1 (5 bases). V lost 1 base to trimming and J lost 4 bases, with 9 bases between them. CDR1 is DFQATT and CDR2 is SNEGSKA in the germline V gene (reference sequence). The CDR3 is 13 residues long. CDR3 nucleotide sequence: TGCAGTGCTAGAGTCCCGACAGCAGATACGCAGTATTTT. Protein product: CSARVPTADTQYF.